Only a few counts were recorded for the clone carrying this TCR beta chain. Its antigen is currently unknown. Clones were read by immunoSEQ multiplex PCR, and TCRdb kept only the in-frame ones, dropping some. The sample carries roughly 320,000 clones, approximately 86% recorded once. These data originate in a study of Ad26.COV2.S vaccination and SARS-CoV-2 variants. Turning to the study itself: Intramuscularly, Ad26.COV2.S was given either once or twice, 56 days apart.

Findings and caveats of the study: Breadth measured for non-spike TCRs was similar across vaccine and placebo recipients.

The treatment was: about 20 received Ad26.COV2.S at low or high dose, single or two shots; several received placebo; per-sample allocation not given. Following the first vaccine or placebo injection, samples were taken on day 63. This CDR3 region has 15 residues. CDR1 and CDR2 from the germline V gene are MRHNA and SNTAGT. V lost 0 bases and J 1 base, leaving 8 bases between the germline ends. Sequenced material: peripheral blood, taken in a trial of Ad26.COV2.S vaccine versus placebo. The J gene is TRBJ2-3, the V gene TRBV6-4; D remains ambiguous. This receptor was taken from a person aged 18-65 years who received the Ad26.COV2.S COVID-19 vaccine or a placebo. CDR3 bases: TGTGCCAGCAGTGACTCGAATGGGGGCACAGATACGCAGTATTTT. Encoded protein: CASSDSNGGTDTQYF.